This entry describes one TCR beta chain. This clonotype was recorded many times. This receptor's antigen is unknown. Base qualities are missing; no much larger clone stands one base away. Via the germline V gene (reference sequence), CDR1 is LNHDA and CDR2 SQIVND. There are 16 amino acids in the CDR3, from cysteine to phenylalanine inclusive. The kept DNA is CDR3 alone, 48 bases in frame from the first base. Germline trimming: 6 bases from V, 0 bases from J; junction bases outside gene matches: 8. For repertoire sequencing, the TCR beta CDR3 regions were amplified from RNA transcripts. A first-round RT-PCR used HTBI primers with the Qiagen OneStep RT-PCR kit, followed by a second-round multiplex PCR, size selection and purification. Libraries were sequenced on an Illumina HiSeq2000 using paired-end 100 bp reads. The original methods were these. SOAPnuke was used for read processing, and reads with adapters, uncalled bases, a mean Phred below 15, or no exact constant-primer or identifier match were discarded. High-quality paired reads were merged with COPE v1.2.5. Clonotypes were defined as unique nucleotide sequences and were aligned to IMGT TRB V, D and J references using MiTCR v1.1. Analysis was restricted to V-J combinations with a frequency above 0.0001, which covered 99.2% of repertoires. For each V-J combination, a TCR clonal expansion and chaos score was defined as the ratio of F50 clonal expansion to chaos observed in the TCRdist matrix. Features were reduced by Welch's t-statistics and random forest to 10 to 15 V-J combinations, which fed a naive Bayes classifier. The similarity between thyroid and blood repertoires was quantified using the Morisita-Horn index. TCRdb cleaned the public reads at Q25 with fastp, built clones with MiXCR and kept in-frame beta chains. Rows matching on CDR3 protein sequence are summarized as one entry with the most common DNA and genes. TCRdb's processing, not the study's, gives the V and J calls here. The sample includes approximately 210,000 distinct CDR3 sequences, with approximately 21% observed a single time. The ten largest clonotypes hold under 55% of the sample.

This sample is part of a study of Graves' ophthalmopathy and Graves' hyperthyroidism (dated by TCRdb to 2017 to 2018). Some background on the complete study: Peripheral blood was collected at initial diagnosis, before any treatment. The study used signatures of the TCR beta repertoire to tell Graves' ophthalmopathy apart from Graves' hyperthyroidism and to predict which patients would progress to ophthalmopathy. Once sampling was done, hyperthyroidism patients were given methimazole at a starting dose of 30 mg daily, while ophthalmopathy patients were given high-dose intravenous methylprednisolone. The 100 discovery patients were randomly split 7:3 into training and test sets. For independent validation, a separate cohort was made up of approximately 19 hyperthyroidism patients plus 17 patients who later progressed from hyperthyroidism to ophthalmopathy. A discovery set of 95 to 100 patients (43 ophthalmopathy, approximately 58 stable hyperthyroidism) was enrolled to explore V-J signatures distinguishing ophthalmopathy from hyperthyroidism. In total, around 130 blood samples were TCR-sequenced: 43 ophthalmopathy, under 80 hyperthyroidism and some 17 hyperthyroidism-to-ophthalmopathy patients. T-cell repertoires of thyroid tissue and blood were compared in over 5 hyperthyroidism patients.

General study outcomes and caveats: Most of the expanded thyroid clonotypes with a frequency above 0.001 were also detected in blood, and it was suggested that the thyroid immune response may be reflected by blood repertoires. Sample size was not statistically predetermined, and group allocation was not concealed from the investigators. In validation, the model predicted ophthalmopathy progression with 55% to 71% sensitivity and approximately 78% specificity; approximately 12 predicted patients were CT-confirmed with GO in a median of 6.5 months. In cross-validation, the 13-signature model distinguished ophthalmopathy from stable hyperthyroidism with around 86% sensitivity and around 83% specificity, while in the test set the corresponding values were about 80% and 75%.

The ophthalmopathy patients had moderately to severely active disease, with a Clinical Activity Score of 3 or higher, a NOSPECS grade of 4 or higher, and a disease duration of less than 3 months. Patients with other autoimmune diseases, uncontrolled infections, pregnancy or lactation were excluded from the study. Diagnosis was based on clinical symptoms, serum thyroxine, TRAb, thyroid ultrasound and orbital computed tomography. Using Ficoll-Paque density gradient centrifugation, PBMCs were isolated from about 10 ml of fresh peripheral blood. Total RNA was extracted with Trizol reagent and quality-checked on an Agilent 2100 Bioanalyzer.

The sequenced material came from peripheral blood. The chain links TRBV19 with TRBJ1-5, and 7 bases in between align with TRBD1. This TCR was recovered from a woman aged 50 to 60 with Graves' ophthalmopathy. Donor details come from another sample of the same person, matched by shared clones. The CDR3 amino acid sequence is: CASSTRTGNSNQPQHF. Read as DNA, the sequence is TGTGCCAGTAGCACCCGGACAGGCAATAGCAATCAGCCCCAGCATTTT.